A single sample gave rise to the 21 T cell receptor beta chains below, sequenced in a study of shared clonotypes between healthy human individuals. Sequencing used immunoSEQ multiplex PCR; TCRdb keeps in-frame clones, though not all of them. This table holds 780,000 or so clones, 72% found once. Sequencing was performed on memory CD4+ T cells sorted from blood. Subset in this sample: CD45RA-negative fraction. The receptors here all came from a woman aged 25-40 years in good health.

The chain employs TRBV28 and TRBJ2-3; TRBD1 matches 7 bases. This CDR3 comprises 17 residues. CDR1 and CDR2 from the germline V gene are MDHEN and SYDVKM. Losses at the gene ends were 5 bases for V and 0 bases for J; bases not matched to a gene: 11. The CDR3 coding sequence is TGTGCCAGCAGTCTAACGACAGGGTTGATGAGCACAGATACGCAGTATTTT. Residues: CASSLTTGLMSTDTQYF.

This clone was seen only once. The genes are TRBV7-8 and TRBJ2-5; a weak D match, TRBD2 (7 bases). This CDR3 comprises 16 residues. Germline CDR1 reads SGHVS; CDR2 reads FQNEAQ. Trimming took 3 bases from V and 5 from J, leaving 19 bases between them. CDR3 coding DNA: TGTGCCAGCAGCTTTTTGGCGGGAGCTCAGGGGGAGACCCAGTACTTC. Translating it yields CASSFLAGAQGETQYF.

The rearrangement links TRBV2 to TRBJ2-3, with 14 nucleotides matching TRBD2. The germline gives CDR1 SNHLY, CDR2 FYNNEI. V trimming: 6 bases; J trimming: 0 bases; junction bases outside the gene matches: 2. The CDR3 is 16 amino acids. CDR3 region: CASRRLAGGSTDTQYF. In nucleotides, the CDR3 is TGTGCCAGCAGACGACTAGCGGGAGGGAGCACAGATACGCAGTATTTT. The full variable domain, completed using reference TRBV2 and TRBJ2-3, is EPEVTQTPSHQVTQMGQEVILRCVPISNHLYFYWYRQILGQKVEFLVSFYNNEISEKSEIFDDQFSVERPDGSNFTLKIRSTKLEDSAMYFCASRRLAGGSTDTQYFGPGTRLTVL.

The chain couples TRBV2 to TRBJ1-5, with D tentatively TRBD1 (5 bases). The V and J ends lost 5 bases and 0 bases respectively, with 11 bases between them. Germline CDR1 SNHLY, CDR2 FYNNEI. The CDR3 is 15 amino acids. This CDR3 reads CASSKDMFSNQPQHF. CDR3 nucleotide sequence: TGTGCCAGCAGTAAGGACATGTTTAGCAATCAGCCCCAGCATTTT.

The genes are TRBV27 and TRBJ2-7; tentatively, D is TRBD2 (6 bases). The CDR3 consists of 14 residues. The V end was cut by 9 bases, the J end by 0 bases, with 15 bases between. The V gene's germline CDR1 is MNHEY and CDR2 SMNVEV (reference sequence). CDR3: CASHRGRFSYEQYF. The CDR3 nucleotides are TGTGCCAGTCACCGGGGGAGGTTCTCCTACGAGCAGTACTTC.

V gene TRBV19 combines with J gene TRBJ2-3; D remains ambiguous. The length of the CDR3 is 13 residues. V was cut by 9 bases and J by 2 bases, with 12 bases left in between. CDR1 and CDR2 (germline): LNHDA, SQIVND (reference sequence). CDR3 nucleotides: TGTGCCAGCCGGACGGGTAACACAGATACGCAGTATTTT. Amino acids: CASRTGNTDTQYF.

About this clone: Other nucleotide sequences from this sample produce the same CDR3. This chain's CDR3 is CASSPTGELFF. CDR3 nucleotides: TGTGCCAGCAGTCCCACCGGGGAGCTGTTTTTT. J is TRBJ2-2 and V is TRBV11-2; unclear D gene. Germline assignment: CDR1 SGHAT and CDR2 FQNNGV. Trimming removed 6 bases from V and 4 bases from J, with 3 bases in between. The CDR3 has 11 residues.

The J gene is TRBJ1-2, the V gene TRBV12-2; the table's D call, TRBD1, was not checked against the DNA. TRBV12-2 has pseudogene status. The CDR3 covers 17 residues. The CDR3 sequence is CASRLTPQGARNYGYTF. In nucleotides, the CDR3 is TGTGCAAGTCGCTTAACACCACAGGGGGCGCGTAACTATGGCTACACCTTC.

This chain links TRBV2 with TRBJ1-4, with a weak D call TRBD1 (5 bases). CDR1 and CDR2 from the germline V gene are SNHLY and FYNNEI. The CDR3 is 14 residues long. V lost 6 bases, J lost 3 bases, and 11 bases lay in between. The CDR3 coding sequence is TGTGCCAGCAGGGCAGGGCGTTCTAATGAAAAACTGTTTTTT. Encoded protein: CASRAGRSNEKLFF. Together with reference TRBV2 and TRBJ1-4, the CDR3 gives the full variable domain: EPEVTQTPSHQVTQMGQEVILRCVPISNHLYFYWYRQILGQKVEFLVSFYNNEISEKSEIFDDQFSVERPDGSNFTLKIRSTKLEDSAMYFCASRAGRSNEKLFFGSGTQLSVL.

The J gene is TRBJ1-1, the V gene TRBV7-6; 7 bases line up with TRBD1. The CDR3 runs to 17 residues. The V segment lost 5 bases and the J segment 11 bases; nucleotides outside the gene matches: 23. Germline V CDR1 and CDR2: SGHVS, FNYEAQ. This CDR3 is CASSPLLFVGGQSTAFF. DNA of the CDR3: TGTGCCAGCAGCCCCCTTTTGTTCGTGGGGGGACAGTCGACGGCTTTCTTT.

This clone was counted only a few times. The V gene is TRBV6-1, the J gene TRBJ2-1; tentative D call: TRBD2 (5 bases). Germline loops: CDR1 MNHNS, CDR2 SASEGT. This CDR3 is 12 amino acids long. V lost 2 bases, J lost 9 bases, and 8 bases lay in between. The CDR3 bases are TGTGCCAGCAGTGAATCTAGCCCTGAGCAGTTCTTC. It specifies CASSESSPEQFF.

This clone has just one count. The genes are TRBV5-6 and TRBJ2-6; D is tentatively TRBD1 or TRBD2 (5 bases each). The CDR3 covers 18 residues. The germline V gene has CDR1 SGHDT and CDR2 YYEEEE. Trimming left V 4 bases short and J 0 bases short, with 17 bases between. The CDR3 sequence: CASSRRRGVLSGANVLTF. The CDR3 DNA reads as TGTGCCAGCAGCCGGCGAAGGGGAGTCCTCTCTGGGGCCAACGTCCTGACTTTC.

This clone was seen a few times. V gene TRBV11-1 combines with J gene TRBJ2-7; unclear D gene. Between the trimmed V and J ends, which lost 5 bases and 1 base, there was a span of 12 bases. Germline values: CDR1 SGHAT, CDR2 FQDESV (reference sequence). The CDR3 sequence is 14 residues long. The CDR3 DNA follows: TGTGCCAGCAGCCGGCCTTCTACTTCCTACGAGCAGTACTTC. Its protein product is CASSRPSTSYEQYF. The full variable domain, its missing parts supplied by reference TRBV11-1 and TRBJ2-7, is EAEVAQSPRYKITEKSQAVAFWCDPISGHATLYWYRQILGQGPELLVQFQDESVVDDSQLPKDRFSAERLKGVDSTLKIQPAELGDSAMYLCASSRPSTSYEQYFGPGTRLTVT.

The chain uses TRBV2 and TRBJ2-3; D remains ambiguous. The CDR3 runs to 14 residues. Germline V lookup: CDR1 SNHLY, CDR2 FYNNEI. The V end lost 7 bases, the J end lost 1 base, and 12 bases lay between the germline ends. The CDR3 DNA follows: TGTGCCAGCACGTTGGGGTTAGGCACAGATACGCAGTATTTT. Translating it yields CASTLGLGTDTQYF.

This chain connects TRBV9 to TRBJ2-3; 9 bases are a match to TRBD2. The germline gives CDR1 SGDLS, CDR2 YYNGEE. V lost 3 bases and J lost 3; bases outside the gene matches: 11. The CDR3 runs 17 residues. CDR3 sequence: CASSETPGLAGTDTQYF. The CDR3 DNA follows: TGTGCCAGCAGCGAAACTCCGGGACTAGCAGGGACAGATACGCAGTATTTT.

This clone was counted a single time. This chain connects TRBV4-1 to TRBJ2-1; TRBD2 might be the D (5 bases). Germline V gene lookup returns CDR1 MGHRA and CDR2 YSYEKL. Between the trimmed V and J ends, which lost 4 bases and 6 bases, there was a span of 10 bases. The CDR3 is 13 residues long. The CDR3 bases are TGCGCCAGCAGCCGACCGGACTTCAATGAGCAGTTCTTC. This translates into CASSRPDFNEQFF.

The chain carries TRBV2 and TRBJ1-5, with 7 bases aligning to TRBD1. Losses at the gene ends were 6 bases for V and 4 bases for J; bases not matched to a gene: 6. The CDR3 consists of 14 residues. In germline, CDR1 is SNHLY, CDR2 FYNNEI. The CDR3 here is CASSSGTANQPQHF. The CDR3, as DNA: TGTGCCAGCAGCTCAGGGACAGCTAATCAGCCCCAGCATTTT.

Written as DNA, the CDR3 is TGTGCCAGCTCCGGGACAGAAGACACCGGGGAGCTGTTTTTT. Its translation is CASSGTEDTGELFF. This chain uses TRBV19 with TRBJ2-2; 7 bases map to TRBD1. Per germline, CDR1 LNHDA and CDR2 SQIVND (reference sequence). The CDR3 is 14 residues long. With V trimmed by 9 bases and J by 3 bases, 7 bases remained unmatched.

The V gene is TRBV29-1, the J gene TRBJ1-2; D is ambiguous. V shed 4 bases and J shed 2 bases, with 8 bases lying between them. The CDR3 covers 12 residues. Germline CDR1 and CDR2: SQVTM and ANQGSEA. The DNA for the CDR3 is TGCAGCGTTGGACCTGCGAACTATGGCTACACCTTC. Its protein product is CSVGPANYGYTF.

This chain links TRBV18 with TRBJ2-7, with a tentative D call TRBD1 (5 bases). This CDR3 contains 12 residues. The ends were cut back, 5 bases at V and 3 bases at J, with 8 bases in the middle. CDR1 and CDR2 from the germline V gene are KGHSH and LQKENI. The CDR3 is CASSGQGYEQYF. The CDR3 DNA follows: TGTGCCAGCTCAGGGCAGGGCTACGAGCAGTACTTC. Drawing the rest from reference TRBV18 and TRBJ2-7, the complete variable domain is NAGVMQNPRHLVRRRGQEARLRCSPMKGHSHVYWYRQLPEEGLKFMVYLQKENIIDESGMPKERFSAEFPKEGPSILRIQQVVRGDSAAYFCASSGQGYEQYFGPGTRLTVT.

This chain links TRBV7-2 with TRBJ1-2; D is possibly TRBD1 (6 bases). The CDR3 loop spans 15 amino acids. Germline CDR1 and CDR2: SGHTA and FQGNSA. The V and J ends lost 7 bases and 2 bases respectively, with 17 bases between them. Written as DNA, the CDR3 is TGTGCCAGCACCCACGGGCGGGGGCTGAACTATGGCTACACCTTC. Residues: CASTHGRGLNYGYTF.